This T cell receptor (beta chain) was documented in a study of CD8 T cells in Susac syndrome. Study observations and caveats: The TCR sequencing and HLA analysis in the study involved a relatively small number of individuals, as the study acknowledged.

Reverse transcription of roughly 0.45 to 1 ug RNA was carried out with random hexamers. The authors amplified TCR beta CDR3 across 54 Vbeta and 13 Jbeta using immunoSEQ multiplex PCR. TCRdb ran MiXCR on the immunoSEQ multiplex PCR reads and lists one entry per CDR3 protein. The sample holds about 120,000 distinct CDR3 sequences, 90% to 95% seen once. Per germline, CDR1 LGHNA and CDR2 YSLEER. The CDR3 runs 14 residues. V trimming: 3 bases; J trimming: 5 bases; junction bases outside the gene matches: 3. FACS enriched CD8+ TEMRA cells, while bulk CD8+ and CD4+ were negatively isolated. The count of this clonotype is one. What it recognizes is unknown.

The rearrangement joins TRBV4-3 to TRBJ2-5, with TRBD1 identical over 10 bases. The sample was CD8+ T cells from PBMCs. This clonotype was obtained from a human donor with Susac syndrome. The CDR3 here is CASSQDRGKETQYF. The CDR3 bases are TGCGCCAGCAGCCAGGACAGGGGGAAGGAGACCCAGTACTTC.